This T cell receptor beta chain derives from a study of CD8 T cells in ankylosing spondylitis. General study results and limits: Apparently characteristic of ankylosing spondylitis blood was a TCR beta motif (roughly eight highly homologous variants). Reportedly, significant enrichment of disease-linked clones occurred in matched ankylosing spondylitis synovial fluid. Certain motif variants had earlier been reported in reactive arthritis synovial fluid and blood.

Points on this clonotype: Its antigen is unidentified.

Germline V CDR1 and CDR2: SGHRS, YFSETQ. V lost 0 bases and J lost 4; bases outside the gene matches: 7. The length of the CDR3 is 17 residues. As the method for making TCR beta libraries, quantitative 5'-RACE with molecular barcodes was used. TCRdb redid the calling of the 5' RACE reads with MiXCR, one entry per CDR3 protein. The sample comprises around 540,000 distinct CDR3 sequences, 12% of which are singletons, and approximately 6.3% rests with the top ten. The TCR comes from a male donor with ankylosing spondylitis. V and J are TRBV5-1 and TRBJ2-5; 12 bases map to TRBD2. The sequencing sample was made of blood, either unsorted or a sorted T cell fraction (not recorded which). CDR3 coding DNA: TGCGCCAGCAGCTTGGCGGCTAGCGGGAGGGCCGGAGAGACCCAGTACTTC. Protein sequence: CASSLAASGRAGETQYF.